This is a list of T cell receptor beta chains from one sample in a study of blood T cell repertoires in COVID-19. Libraries were prepared by immunoSEQ multiplex PCR; TCRdb keeps only in-frame clonotypes and omits some of them. The sample includes 200,000 to 250,000 clones, about nine tenths of them seen just once. Material for sequencing was PBMCs or T cells enriched from blood (not recorded which). The receptors derive from a woman in her twenties or thirties who had recovered from COVID-19. CDR3s include the opening cysteine and the closing phenylalanine or tryptophan. Each record gives: J gene, D gene, V gene, clone size, CDR3 protein, CDR3 DNA. D genes are given only for firm matches. Not every row has a clone size; where given, it reads once, few, many or a size class.

j_gene: TRBJ2-7
d_gene: -
v_gene: TRBV11-2
abundance: -
CDR3aa: CASSLLEDAHEQYF
CDR3nt: TGTGCCAGCAGCTTACTAGAGGATGCCCACGAGCAGTACTTC

j_gene: TRBJ1-2
d_gene: -
v_gene: TRBV29-1
abundance: -
CDR3aa: CSVVSGYGYTF
CDR3nt: TGCAGCGTTGTGTCAGGGTATGGCTACACCTTC

j_gene: TRBJ2-2
d_gene: TRBD1
v_gene: TRBV7-6
abundance: -
CDR3aa: CASSTGQGGVDRELFF
CDR3nt: TGTGCCAGCAGCACAGGACAGGGGGGTGTCGACCGGGAGCTGTTTTTT

j_gene: TRBJ2-3
d_gene: TRBD2
v_gene: TRBV11-2
abundance: -
CDR3aa: CASSPKGLAFFSADTQYF
CDR3nt: TGTGCCAGCAGCCCTAAGGGACTAGCTTTTTTTAGTGCAGATACGCAGTATTTT

j_gene: TRBJ2-3
d_gene: TRBD2
v_gene: TRBV3-1/TRBV3-2
abundance: -
CDR3aa: CASSQGGVAGGSDTQYF
CDR3nt: TGTGCCAGCAGCCAAGGAGGAGTAGCGGGGGGGTCAGATACGCAGTATTTT

j_gene: TRBJ1-2
d_gene: -
v_gene: TRBV6-1
abundance: few
CDR3aa: CASSDRGGYTF
CDR3nt: TGTGCCAGCAGTGACAGGGGTGGCTACACCTTC

j_gene: TRBJ1-2
d_gene: -
v_gene: TRBV7-3
abundance: once
CDR3aa: CASSSAEGGGYTF
CDR3nt: TGTGCCAGCAGTTCCGCGGAGGGAGGTGGCTACACCTTC

j_gene: TRBJ1-3
d_gene: -
v_gene: TRBV7-3
abundance: -
CDR3aa: CASSLAGPGNTIYF
CDR3nt: TGTGCCAGCAGCTTGGCAGGGCCTGGAAACACCATATATTTT

j_gene: TRBJ2-7
d_gene: -
v_gene: TRBV5-1
abundance: -
CDR3aa: CASSFYRDYEQYF
CDR3nt: TGCGCCAGCAGCTTCTACAGGGACTACGAGCAGTACTTC

j_gene: TRBJ1-1
d_gene: TRBD1
v_gene: TRBV13
abundance: -
CDR3aa: CASSLRTGLTEAFF
CDR3nt: TGTGCCAGCAGCCTCAGGACAGGCCTCACTGAAGCTTTCTTT

j_gene: TRBJ1-6
d_gene: -
v_gene: TRBV5-1
abundance: few
CDR3aa: CASSLVTANSPLHF
CDR3nt: TGCGCCAGCAGCTTGGTTACAGCAAATTCACCCCTCCACTTT

j_gene: TRBJ1-4
d_gene: -
v_gene: TRBV2
abundance: -
CDR3aa: CASSKREFNEKLFF
CDR3nt: TGTGCCAGCAGCAAGCGGGAGTTTAATGAAAAACTGTTTTTT

j_gene: TRBJ1-1
d_gene: -
v_gene: TRBV3-1/TRBV3-2
abundance: -
CDR3aa: CASSRSGLMNTEAFF
CDR3nt: TGTGCCAGCAGCCGGTCGGGATTGATGAACACTGAAGCTTTCTTT

j_gene: TRBJ2-3
d_gene: -
v_gene: TRBV9
abundance: -
CDR3aa: CASSVQGTDTQYF
CDR3nt: TGTGCCAGCAGCGTACAGGGCACAGATACGCAGTATTTT

j_gene: TRBJ1-1
d_gene: TRBD1
v_gene: TRBV11-2
abundance: -
CDR3aa: CASSPHFKGQGWTEAFF
CDR3nt: TGTGCCAGCAGCCCACATTTTAAGGGACAGGGGTGGACTGAAGCTTTCTTT

j_gene: TRBJ2-5
d_gene: TRBD2
v_gene: TRBV19
abundance: -
CDR3aa: CASSPLTSGGAETQYF
CDR3nt: TGTGCCAGTAGTCCTCTGACTAGCGGGGGGGCGGAGACCCAGTACTTC

j_gene: TRBJ1-2
d_gene: TRBD1
v_gene: TRBV5-6
abundance: -
CDR3aa: CASSLYGQGYGYTF
CDR3nt: TGTGCCAGCAGCTTATACGGACAGGGCTATGGCTACACCTTC

j_gene: TRBJ2-7
d_gene: TRBD1
v_gene: TRBV12-5
abundance: -
CDR3aa: CASGLGQGRLDYEQYF
CDR3nt: TGTGCTAGTGGTTTGGGACAGGGGAGGTTGGACTACGAGCAGTACTTC

j_gene: TRBJ1-1
d_gene: -
v_gene: TRBV19
abundance: -
CDR3aa: CASTNRGLPNTEAFF
CDR3nt: TGTGCCAGTACCAACCGGGGTCTCCCGAACACTGAAGCTTTCTTT

j_gene: TRBJ1-2
d_gene: TRBD1
v_gene: TRBV6-5
abundance: -
CDR3aa: CASSRDRVYGYTF
CDR3nt: TGTGCCAGCAGCCGGGACAGGGTTTATGGCTACACCTTC

j_gene: TRBJ1-1
d_gene: -
v_gene: TRBV4-1
abundance: -
CDR3aa: CASSQDLYEDTEAFF
CDR3nt: TGCGCCAGCAGCCAAGATCTCTACGAGGACACTGAAGCTTTCTTT

j_gene: TRBJ1-1
d_gene: -
v_gene: TRBV5-1
abundance: -
CDR3aa: CASSAGGDTEAFF
CDR3nt: TGCGCCAGCAGCGCCGGGGGAGACACTGAAGCTTTCTTT

j_gene: TRBJ2-3
d_gene: -
v_gene: TRBV7-2
abundance: -
CDR3aa: CASKTSHHTDTQYF
CDR3nt: TGTGCCAGCAAGACTAGTCACCACACAGATACGCAGTATTTT

j_gene: TRBJ1-5
d_gene: -
v_gene: TRBV7-8
abundance: once
CDR3aa: CASSFAIGGGNQPQHF
CDR3nt: TGTGCCAGCAGCTTTGCAATAGGGGGTGGTAATCAGCCCCAGCATTTT

j_gene: TRBJ1-1
d_gene: -
v_gene: TRBV7-9
abundance: -
CDR3aa: CASSLDVGKSTEAFF
CDR3nt: TGTGCCAGCAGCTTAGATGTGGGCAAGAGCACTGAAGCTTTCTTT

j_gene: TRBJ2-7
d_gene: TRBD2
v_gene: TRBV7-2
abundance: -
CDR3aa: CASSPLAGVYEQYF
CDR3nt: TGTGCCAGCAGCCCGCTAGCGGGAGTTTACGAGCAGTACTTC

j_gene: TRBJ2-7
d_gene: TRBD2
v_gene: TRBV29-1
abundance: -
CDR3aa: CSVAGGTYEQYF
CDR3nt: TGCAGCGTTGCGGGGGGGACCTACGAGCAGTACTTC

j_gene: TRBJ1-2
d_gene: -
v_gene: TRBV5-5
abundance: -
CDR3aa: CASSPDSLYGYTF
CDR3nt: TGTGCCAGCAGCCCTGACAGCCTCTATGGCTACACCTTC

j_gene: TRBJ1-1
d_gene: -
v_gene: TRBV5-6
abundance: once
CDR3aa: CASSSMYRNTEAFF
CDR3nt: TGTGCCAGCAGCTCGATGTACAGGAACACTGAAGCTTTCTTT

j_gene: TRBJ2-7
d_gene: -
v_gene: TRBV6-6
abundance: once
CDR3aa: CASSYFGGMYEQYF
CDR3nt: TGTGCCAGCAGTTACTTCGGAGGGATGTACGAGCAGTACTTC